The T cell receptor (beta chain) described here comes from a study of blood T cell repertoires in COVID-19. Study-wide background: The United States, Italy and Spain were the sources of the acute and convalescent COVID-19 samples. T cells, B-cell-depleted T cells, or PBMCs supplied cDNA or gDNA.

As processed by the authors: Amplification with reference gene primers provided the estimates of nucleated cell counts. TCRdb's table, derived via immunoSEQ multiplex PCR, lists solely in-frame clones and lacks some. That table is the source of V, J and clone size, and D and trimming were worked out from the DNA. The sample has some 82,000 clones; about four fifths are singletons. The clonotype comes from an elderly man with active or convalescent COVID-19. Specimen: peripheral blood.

The CDR3 spells CASSLTSGSFYEQYF. Written as DNA, the CDR3 is TGTGCCAGCAGTTTAACCAGCGGGAGCTTCTACGAGCAGTACTTC. The V gene is TRBV28, the J gene TRBJ2-7; TRBD2 aligns across 8 bases. The J segment lost 3 bases and the V segment lost 2 bases, leaving 6 bases of the junction unmatched. The CDR3 consists of 15 residues. Germline CDR1 MDHEN, CDR2 SYDVKM.